These 5 T cell receptor beta chains were all obtained from the same sample, sequenced in a study of cytomegalovirus exposure and HLA in healthy donors. Profiling relied on immunoSEQ multiplex PCR, and the TCRdb table lists in-frame clones only, not all of them. Among roughly 150,000 clones listed, around 87% were seen once. The specimen sequenced was PBMCs. These receptor sequences come from a man aged 18 to 29 in good health and CMV-seropositive.

The chain combines TRBV14 with TRBJ2-5, with 12 bases matching TRBD2. The CDR3 covers 19 residues. Germline V gives CDR1 SGHDN, CDR2 FVKESK. Trimming cost V 2 bases and J 0 bases; bases outside gene matches: 10. DNA of the CDR3: TGTGCCAGCAGCCAACAAAGACTAGCGGGGGATCCGTACCAAGAGACCCAGTACTTC. This codes for CASSQQRLAGDPYQETQYF.

The V gene is TRBV5-1, the J gene TRBJ2-3; D remains ambiguous. The CDR3 spans 14 residues. The V end was cut by 1 base, the J end by 2 bases, with 8 bases between. Per germline, CDR1 SGHRS and CDR2 YFSETQ. CDR3 loop: CASSLLAHTDTQYF. The CDR3 coding sequence is TGCGCCAGCAGCTTGTTAGCCCACACAGATACGCAGTATTTT.

As concerns this clone: A read error may account for a junction end that differs from germline. The CDR3 bases are TGTGCCTGGACCCGCTGGATCGGGGACATCAGGTTT. Residues: CAWTRWIGDIRF. The genes are TRBV30 and TRBJ2-3; D is possibly TRBD1 (6 bases). Germline CDR1 GTSNPN, CDR2 SVGIG (reference sequence). This CDR3 has 12 amino acids.

This chain connects TRBV5-1 to TRBJ1-1, with a tentative D call TRBD1 (6 bases). The CDR3 spans 14 residues. V dropped 3 bases and J dropped 3 bases, with 12 bases sitting between them. Germline CDR1 and CDR2: SGHRS and YFSETQ. The CDR3 DNA is TGCGCCAGCAGCTACCAAGGGGGGGACACTGAAGCTTTCTTT. This gives the protein CASSYQGGDTEAFF. Based on the CDR3 plus reference TRBV5-1 and TRBJ1-1, the full variable domain is KAGVTQTPRYLIKTRGQQVTLSCSPISGHRSVSWYQQTPGQGLQFLFEYFSETQRNKGNFPGRFSGRQFSNSRSEMNVSTLELGDSALYLCASSYQGGDTEAFFGQGTRLTVV.

The chain is built from TRBV2 and TRBJ2-1; TRBD2 aligns across 7 bases. Unmatched junction bases numbered 9, after V lost 7 bases and J lost 6 bases. CDR1 and CDR2 (germline): SNHLY, FYNNEI. This CDR3 region has 14 residues. As DNA, the CDR3 is TGTGCCAGCACCGCGGGCAGGGAGGGCAATGAGCAGTTCTTC. It is translated as CASTAGREGNEQFF.